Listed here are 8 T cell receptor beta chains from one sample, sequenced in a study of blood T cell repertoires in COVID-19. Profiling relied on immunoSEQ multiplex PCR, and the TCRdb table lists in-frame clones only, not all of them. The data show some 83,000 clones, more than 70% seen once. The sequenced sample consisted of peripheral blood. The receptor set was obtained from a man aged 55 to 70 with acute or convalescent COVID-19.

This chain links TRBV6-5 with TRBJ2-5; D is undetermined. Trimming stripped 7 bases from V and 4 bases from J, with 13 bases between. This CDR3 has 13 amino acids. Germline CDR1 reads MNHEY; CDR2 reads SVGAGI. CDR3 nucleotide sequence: TGTGCCAGCAATAACTTCGAAGCAGAGACCCAGTACTTC. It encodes CASNNFEAETQYF.

The CDR3 DNA reads TGCGCCAGCAGCCAACCCGACAGGGATAATCAGCCCCAGCATTTT. As protein: CASSQPDRDNQPQHF. This chain uses TRBV4-1 with TRBJ1-5; TRBD1 matches at 7 bases. The CDR3 runs to 15 residues. Germline V lookup: CDR1 MGHRA, CDR2 YSYEKL. After removal of 2 bases from V and 4 bases from J, the junction contained 5 bases not matched to a gene.

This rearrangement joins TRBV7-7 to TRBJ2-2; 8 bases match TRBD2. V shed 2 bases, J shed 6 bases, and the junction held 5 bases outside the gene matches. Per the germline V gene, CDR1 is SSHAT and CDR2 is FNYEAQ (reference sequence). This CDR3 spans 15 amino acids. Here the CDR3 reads CASSLLAGGSGELFF. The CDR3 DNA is TGTGCCAGCAGCTTACTAGCGGGTGGATCCGGGGAGCTGTTTTTT.

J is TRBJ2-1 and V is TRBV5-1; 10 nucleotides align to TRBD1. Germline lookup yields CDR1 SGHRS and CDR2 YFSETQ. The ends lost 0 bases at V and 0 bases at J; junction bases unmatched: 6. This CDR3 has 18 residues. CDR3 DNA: TGCGCCAGCAGCTTGGCAGGGACAGGGGAAACCTCCTACAATGAGCAGTTCTTC. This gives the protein CASSLAGTGETSYNEQFF.

The CDR3 nucleotides are TGTGCCAGCAGCCTCGGGTCGGGGGTCGGAAACACCATATATTTT. Translation gives CASSLGSGVGNTIYF. The chain has TRBV11-1 and TRBJ1-3; TRBD1 might be the D (5 bases). CDR1 is SGHAT, CDR2 FQDESV, per germline (reference sequence). Trimming removed 5 bases from V and 4 bases from J, with 15 bases in between. CDR3 length: 15 residues.

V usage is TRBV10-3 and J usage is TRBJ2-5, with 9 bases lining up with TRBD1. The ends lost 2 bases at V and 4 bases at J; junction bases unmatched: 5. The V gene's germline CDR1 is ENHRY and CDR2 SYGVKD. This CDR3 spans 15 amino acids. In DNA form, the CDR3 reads TGTGCCATCAGTGAGGGGGGACAGGGACGAGAGACCCAGTACTTC. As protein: CAISEGGQGRETQYF.

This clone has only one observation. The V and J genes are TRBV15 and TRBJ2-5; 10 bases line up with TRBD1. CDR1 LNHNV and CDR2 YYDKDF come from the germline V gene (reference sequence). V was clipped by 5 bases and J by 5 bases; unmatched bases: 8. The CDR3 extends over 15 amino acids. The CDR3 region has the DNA TGTGCCACCAGCCCCCGGGACAGGGGTTCGGAGACCCAGTACTTC. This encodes CATSPRDRGSETQYF.

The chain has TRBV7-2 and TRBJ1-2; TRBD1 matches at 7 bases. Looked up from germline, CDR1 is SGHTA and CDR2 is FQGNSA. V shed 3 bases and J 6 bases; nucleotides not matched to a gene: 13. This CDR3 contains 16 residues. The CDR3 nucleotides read TGTGCCAGCAGCTTTGGCCAAGCCAGGGGGTTTAATGGCTACACCTTC. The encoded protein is CASSFGQARGFNGYTF.